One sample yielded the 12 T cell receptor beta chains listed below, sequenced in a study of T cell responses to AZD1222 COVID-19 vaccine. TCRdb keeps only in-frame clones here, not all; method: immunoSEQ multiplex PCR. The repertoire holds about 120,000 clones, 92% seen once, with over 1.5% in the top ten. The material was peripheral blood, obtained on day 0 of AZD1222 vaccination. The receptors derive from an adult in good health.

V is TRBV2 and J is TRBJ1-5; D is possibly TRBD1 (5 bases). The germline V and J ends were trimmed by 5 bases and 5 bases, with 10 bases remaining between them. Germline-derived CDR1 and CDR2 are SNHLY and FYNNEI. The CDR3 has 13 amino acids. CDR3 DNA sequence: TGTGCCAGCAGTTACGGGGCCGATCAGCCCCAGCATTTT. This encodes CASSYGADQPQHF.

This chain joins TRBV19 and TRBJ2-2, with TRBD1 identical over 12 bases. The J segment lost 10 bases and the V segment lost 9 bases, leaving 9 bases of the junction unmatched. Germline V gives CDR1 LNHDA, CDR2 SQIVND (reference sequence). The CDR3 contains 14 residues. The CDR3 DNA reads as TGTGCCAGCGCCTTAGGGACAGGGGGCGAGGAGCTGTTTTTT. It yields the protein CASALGTGGEELFF.

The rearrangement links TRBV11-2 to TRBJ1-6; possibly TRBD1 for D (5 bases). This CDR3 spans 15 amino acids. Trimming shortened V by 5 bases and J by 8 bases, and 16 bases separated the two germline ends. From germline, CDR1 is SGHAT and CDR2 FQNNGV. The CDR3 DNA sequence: TGTGCCAGCAGCACTACAGGCGTCCGGGATTCACCCCTCCACTTT. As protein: CASSTTGVRDSPLHF.

The CDR3 sequence is CASSLGLAATTQETQYF. CDR3 in DNA: TGCGCCAGCAGCTTGGGGCTAGCGGCTACAACCCAAGAGACCCAGTACTTC. This chain uses TRBV5-1 with TRBJ2-5; 7 bases match TRBD2. The CDR3 length is 17 residues. V lost 0 bases to trimming and J lost 1 base; unmatched junction nucleotides: 9. The germline CDR1 and CDR2 sequences are SGHRS and YFSETQ.

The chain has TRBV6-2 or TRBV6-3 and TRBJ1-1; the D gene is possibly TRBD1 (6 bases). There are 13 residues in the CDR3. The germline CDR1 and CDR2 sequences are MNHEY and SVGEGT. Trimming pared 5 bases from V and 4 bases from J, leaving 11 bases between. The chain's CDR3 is CASSAQGSTEAFF. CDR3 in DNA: TGTGCCAGCAGTGCCCAGGGGAGCACTGAAGCTTTCTTT.

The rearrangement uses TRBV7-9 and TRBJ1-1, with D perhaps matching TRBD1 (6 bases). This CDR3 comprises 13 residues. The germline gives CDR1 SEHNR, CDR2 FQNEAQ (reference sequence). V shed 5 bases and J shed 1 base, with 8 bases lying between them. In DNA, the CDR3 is TGTGCCAGCAGCCAGACAGGGAACACTGAAGCTTTCTTT. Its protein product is CASSQTGNTEAFF.

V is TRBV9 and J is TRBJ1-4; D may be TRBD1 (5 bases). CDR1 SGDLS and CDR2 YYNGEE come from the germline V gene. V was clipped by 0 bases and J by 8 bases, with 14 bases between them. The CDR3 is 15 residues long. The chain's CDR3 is CASSVGPGPWEKLFF. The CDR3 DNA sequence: TGTGCCAGCAGCGTAGGCCCGGGACCTTGGGAAAAACTGTTTTTT.

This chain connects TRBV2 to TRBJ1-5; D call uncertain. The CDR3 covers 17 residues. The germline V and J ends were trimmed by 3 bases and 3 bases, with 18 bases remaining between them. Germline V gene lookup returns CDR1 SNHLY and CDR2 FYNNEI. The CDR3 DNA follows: TGTGCCAGCAGTGACGGCCCTCGGGCCGGAGCCAATCAGCCCCAGCATTTT. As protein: CASSDGPRAGANQPQHF.

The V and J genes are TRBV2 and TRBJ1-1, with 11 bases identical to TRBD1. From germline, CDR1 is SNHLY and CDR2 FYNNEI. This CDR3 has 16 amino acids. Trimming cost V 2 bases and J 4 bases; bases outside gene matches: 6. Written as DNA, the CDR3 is TGTGCCAGCAGTGAACCGGACAGGGGGCGAAGCACTGAAGCTTTCTTT. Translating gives CASSEPDRGRSTEAFF.

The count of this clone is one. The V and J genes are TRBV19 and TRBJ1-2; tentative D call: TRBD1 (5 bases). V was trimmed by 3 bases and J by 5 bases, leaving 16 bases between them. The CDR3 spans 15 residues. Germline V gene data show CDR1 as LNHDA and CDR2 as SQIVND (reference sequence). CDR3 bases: TGTGCCAGTAGTATCTCCAGGGCGGTTTCATATGGCTACACCTTC. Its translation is CASSISRAVSYGYTF.

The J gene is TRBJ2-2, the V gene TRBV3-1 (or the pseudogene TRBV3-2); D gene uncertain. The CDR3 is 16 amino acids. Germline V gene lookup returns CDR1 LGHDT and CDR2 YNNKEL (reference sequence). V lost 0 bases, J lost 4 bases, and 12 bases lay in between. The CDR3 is CASSQEGPPPTGELFF. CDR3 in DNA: TGTGCCAGCAGCCAAGAGGGTCCCCCCCCCACCGGGGAGCTGTTTTTT.

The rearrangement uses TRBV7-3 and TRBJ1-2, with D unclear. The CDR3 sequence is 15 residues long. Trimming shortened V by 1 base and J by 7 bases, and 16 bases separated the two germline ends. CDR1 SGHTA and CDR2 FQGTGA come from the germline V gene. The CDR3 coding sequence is TGTGCCAGCAGCTTAATGGAGGCCGCGACGATTGGCTACACCTTC. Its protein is CASSLMEAATIGYTF.